This T cell receptor beta chain was profiled in a study of graft-versus-host responses after intestinal transplantation. Sequencing was performed with immunoSEQ multiplex PCR; in TCRdb, only in-frame clones are kept and a portion is missing. The table records 35,000 to 40,000 clones, about 93% of them present only once. Findings and caveats of the study: Some GvH clones appeared in ileal mucosa or blood before recipient bone marrow.

V lost 3 bases to trimming and J lost 7 bases; unmatched junction nucleotides: 6. Germline V CDR1 and CDR2: LGHNA, YNFKEQ. The CDR3 is 15 residues long. As to this clone: The antigen is undetermined.

The V and J genes are TRBV4-2 and TRBJ1-6, with 7 bases matching TRBD1. Sample: PBMCs, taken 16 days after intestinal transplant. This receptor was identified in a human patient who received an intestinal transplant, so some T cells may come from the graft donor. CDR3 DNA sequence: TGTGCCAGCAGCCAGCTGGACAGGAAGAATTCACCCCTCCACTTT. Amino acid sequence: CASSQLDRKNSPLHF.